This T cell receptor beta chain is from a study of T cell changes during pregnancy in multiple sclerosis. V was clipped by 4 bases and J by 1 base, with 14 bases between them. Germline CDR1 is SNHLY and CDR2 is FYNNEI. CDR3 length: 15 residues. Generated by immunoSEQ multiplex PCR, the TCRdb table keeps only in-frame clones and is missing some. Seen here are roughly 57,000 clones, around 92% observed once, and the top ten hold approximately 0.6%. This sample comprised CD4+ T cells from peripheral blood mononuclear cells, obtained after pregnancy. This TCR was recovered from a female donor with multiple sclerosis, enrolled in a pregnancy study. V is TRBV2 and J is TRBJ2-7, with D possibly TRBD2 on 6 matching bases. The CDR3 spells CASSAVFGGSYEQYF. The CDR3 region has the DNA TGTGCCAGCAGTGCAGTATTCGGGGGTTCCTACGAGCAGTACTTC.